Presented here are 3 T cell receptor beta chains from one specimen sequenced in a study of identical twins. TCRdb reprocessed the 5' RACE reads with MiXCR, giving one entry per CDR3 protein. The sample has nearly 900,000 distinct CDR3 sequences; approximately 13% are singletons. This sample was also put to use in a study of yellow fever vaccine responses in identical twins.

The sequencing input was PBMCs. The receptors stem from a woman aged 18-35 years in good health.

The rearrangement uses TRBV28 and TRBJ2-2; D possibly corresponds to TRBD1 (6 bases). There are 15 residues in the CDR3. Germline V lookup: CDR1 MDHEN, CDR2 SYDVKM. V was pared by 6 bases and J by 2 bases, with 13 bases between. In nucleotides, the CDR3 is TGTGCCAGCAGGCCTCAACAGGGTAACACCGGGGAGCTGTTTTTT. This sequence encodes CASRPQQGNTGELFF.

The CDR3 region is CSARSPRQGSTEAFF. CDR3 DNA sequence: TGCAGTGCTAGATCCCCTAGGCAGGGGAGCACTGAAGCTTTCTTT. V usage is TRBV20-1 and J usage is TRBJ1-1; tentative D call: TRBD1 (6 bases). Trimming shortened V by 2 bases and J by 4 bases, and 17 bases separated the two germline ends. Germline V gene sequence: CDR1 DFQATT, CDR2 SNEGSKA (reference sequence). The length of the CDR3 is 15 residues.

The chain links TRBV10-3 to TRBJ2-1, with 11 bases aligning to TRBD2. The trim removed 6 bases at V and 6 bases at J, leaving 7 bases unmatched. The CDR3 length is 15 residues. Germline values: CDR1 ENHRY, CDR2 SYGVKD. CDR3 in amino acids: CAIRTLAGEVNEQFF. The CDR3 nucleotides read TGTGCCATCAGAACACTAGCGGGAGAGGTCAATGAGCAGTTCTTC.